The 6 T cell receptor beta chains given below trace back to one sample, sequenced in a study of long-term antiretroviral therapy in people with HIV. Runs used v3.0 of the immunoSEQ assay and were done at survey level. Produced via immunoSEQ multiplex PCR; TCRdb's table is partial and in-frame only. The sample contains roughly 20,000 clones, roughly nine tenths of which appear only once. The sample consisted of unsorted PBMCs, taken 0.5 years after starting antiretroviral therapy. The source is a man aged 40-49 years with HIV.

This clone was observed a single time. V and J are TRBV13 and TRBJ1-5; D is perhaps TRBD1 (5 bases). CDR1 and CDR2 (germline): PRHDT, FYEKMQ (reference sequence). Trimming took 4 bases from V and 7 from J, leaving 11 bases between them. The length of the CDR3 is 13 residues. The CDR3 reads CASSWGVEQPQHF. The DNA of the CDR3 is TGTGCCAGCAGCTGGGGGGTCGAGCAGCCCCAGCATTTT.

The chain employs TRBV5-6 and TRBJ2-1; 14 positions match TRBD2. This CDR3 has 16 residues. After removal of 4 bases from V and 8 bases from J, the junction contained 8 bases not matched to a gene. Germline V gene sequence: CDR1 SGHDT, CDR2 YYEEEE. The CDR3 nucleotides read TGTGCCAGCAGCCAGGGACTAGCGGGAGTAAACGATGAGCAGTTCTTC. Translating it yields CASSQGLAGVNDEQFF.

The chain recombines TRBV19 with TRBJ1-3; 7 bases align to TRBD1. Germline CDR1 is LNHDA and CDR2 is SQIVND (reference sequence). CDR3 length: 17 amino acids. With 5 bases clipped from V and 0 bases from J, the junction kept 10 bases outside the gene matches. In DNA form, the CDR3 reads TGTGCCAGTAGTCCCCGACAGGGTTCCTACTCTGGAAACACCATATATTTT. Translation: CASSPRQGSYSGNTIYF.

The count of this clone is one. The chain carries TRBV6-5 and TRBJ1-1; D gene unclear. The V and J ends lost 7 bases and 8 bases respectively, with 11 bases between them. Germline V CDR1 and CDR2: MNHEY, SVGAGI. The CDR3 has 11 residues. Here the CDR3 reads CASKVGREAFF. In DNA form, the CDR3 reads TGTGCCAGCAAAGTAGGGAGGGAAGCTTTCTTT.

Here the CDR3 reads CASSSPARATEAFF. As DNA, the CDR3 is TGTGCCAGCAGTTCCCCCGCCAGGGCGACTGAAGCTTTCTTT. The chain is built from TRBV6-5 and TRBJ1-1; tentative D call: TRBD1 (5 bases). Germline V gene lookup returns CDR1 MNHEY and CDR2 SVGAGI. Trimming removed 4 bases at V and 5 bases at J, with 14 bases between. CDR3 length equals 14 residues.

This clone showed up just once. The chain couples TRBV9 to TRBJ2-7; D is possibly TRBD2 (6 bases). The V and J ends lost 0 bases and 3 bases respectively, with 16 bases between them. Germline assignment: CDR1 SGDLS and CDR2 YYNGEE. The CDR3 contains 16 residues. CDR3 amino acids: CASSVATGVTVYEQYF. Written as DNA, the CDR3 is TGTGCCAGCAGCGTAGCGACGGGAGTCACGGTCTACGAGCAGTACTTC.